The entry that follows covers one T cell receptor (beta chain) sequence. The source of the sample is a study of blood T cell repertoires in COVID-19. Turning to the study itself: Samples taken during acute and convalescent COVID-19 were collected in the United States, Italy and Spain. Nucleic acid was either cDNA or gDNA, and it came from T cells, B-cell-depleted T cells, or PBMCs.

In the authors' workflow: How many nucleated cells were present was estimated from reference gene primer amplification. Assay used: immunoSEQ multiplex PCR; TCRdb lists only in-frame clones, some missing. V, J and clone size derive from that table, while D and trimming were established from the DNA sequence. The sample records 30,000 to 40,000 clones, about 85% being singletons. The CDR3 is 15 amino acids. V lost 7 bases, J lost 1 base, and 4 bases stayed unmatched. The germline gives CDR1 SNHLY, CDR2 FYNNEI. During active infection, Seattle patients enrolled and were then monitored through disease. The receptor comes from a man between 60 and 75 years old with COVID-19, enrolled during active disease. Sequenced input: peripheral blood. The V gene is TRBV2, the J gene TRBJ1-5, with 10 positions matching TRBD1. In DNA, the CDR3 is TGTGCCAGCACATGGGACAGGGGCAGCAATCAGCCCCAGCATTTT. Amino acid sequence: CASTWDRGSNQPQHF.